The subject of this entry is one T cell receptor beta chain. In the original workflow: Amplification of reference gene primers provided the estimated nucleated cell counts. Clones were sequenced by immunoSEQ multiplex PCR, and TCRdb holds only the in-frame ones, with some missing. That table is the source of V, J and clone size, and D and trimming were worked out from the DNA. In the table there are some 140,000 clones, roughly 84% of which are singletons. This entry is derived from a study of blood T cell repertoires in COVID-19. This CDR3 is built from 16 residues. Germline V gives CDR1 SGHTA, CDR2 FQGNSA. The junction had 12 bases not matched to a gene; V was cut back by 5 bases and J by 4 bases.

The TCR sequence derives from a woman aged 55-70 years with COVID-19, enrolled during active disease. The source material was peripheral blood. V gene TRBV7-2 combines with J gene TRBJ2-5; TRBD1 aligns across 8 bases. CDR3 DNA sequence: TGTGCCAGCAGCGTATTTAACAGGGGGTCAGGAGAGACCCAGTACTTC. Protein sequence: CASSVFNRGSGETQYF.